This note documents a single TCR beta chain sequence. This record belongs to a study of blood T cell repertoires in COVID-19. For the study at large: Specimens from acute and convalescent COVID-19 originated in the United States, Italy and Spain. T cells, B-cell-depleted T cells, or PBMCs provided the cDNA or gDNA that served as material.

The CDR3 is 12 residues long. Between the trimmed V and J ends, which lost 5 bases and 4 bases, there was a span of 8 bases. The germline V gene encodes CDR1 SGHDN and CDR2 FVKESK. The authors' processing: Nucleated cell number was recorded as an estimate derived from reference gene primer amplification. TCRdb's table, derived via immunoSEQ multiplex PCR, lists solely in-frame clones and lacks some. The V and J calls and clone size are taken from that table; D and trimming were inferred from the DNA. The sample yields approximately 230,000 clones, around 89% seen once. Symptom resolution, clearance, or two negative PCRs marked the recovered donors of Cohort 3.

V usage is TRBV14 and J usage is TRBJ1-2; D unclear. What was sequenced was PBMCs or T cells enriched from blood (not recorded which). This TCR was sampled from a woman in her twenties or thirties who had recovered from COVID-19. For the CDR3, the DNA is TGTGCCAGCAGCGTTAACAGCTATGGCTACACCTTC. It specifies CASSVNSYGYTF.